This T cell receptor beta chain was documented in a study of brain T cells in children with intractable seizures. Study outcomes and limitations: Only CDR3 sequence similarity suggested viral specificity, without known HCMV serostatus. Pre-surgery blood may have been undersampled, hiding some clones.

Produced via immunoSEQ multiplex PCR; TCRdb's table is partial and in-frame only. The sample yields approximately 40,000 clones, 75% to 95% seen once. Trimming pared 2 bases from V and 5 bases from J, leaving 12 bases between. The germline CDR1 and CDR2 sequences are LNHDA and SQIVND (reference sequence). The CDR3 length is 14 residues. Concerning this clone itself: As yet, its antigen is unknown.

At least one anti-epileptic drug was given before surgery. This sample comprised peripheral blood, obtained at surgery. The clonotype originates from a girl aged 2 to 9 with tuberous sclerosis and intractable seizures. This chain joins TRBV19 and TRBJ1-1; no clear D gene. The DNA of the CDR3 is TGTGCCAGTAGTATATTGATAGGACGTACTGAAGCTTTCTTT. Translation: CASSILIGRTEAFF.